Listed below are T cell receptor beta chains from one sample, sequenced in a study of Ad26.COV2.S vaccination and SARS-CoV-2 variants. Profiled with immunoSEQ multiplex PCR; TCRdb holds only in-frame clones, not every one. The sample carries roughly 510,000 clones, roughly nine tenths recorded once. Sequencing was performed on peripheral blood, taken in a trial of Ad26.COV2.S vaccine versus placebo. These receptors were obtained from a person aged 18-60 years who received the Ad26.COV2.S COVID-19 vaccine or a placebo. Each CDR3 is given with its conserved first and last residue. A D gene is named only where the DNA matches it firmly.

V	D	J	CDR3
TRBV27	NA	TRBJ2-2	CASSLFQGLELFF
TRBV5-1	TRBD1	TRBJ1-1	CASSPGQGNTEAFF
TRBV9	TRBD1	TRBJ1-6	CASSRGQGTVNSPLHF
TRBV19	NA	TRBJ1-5	CASSMGRGYNQPQHF
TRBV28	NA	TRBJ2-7	CASSADPYEQYF
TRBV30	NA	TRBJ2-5	CAWSPSPPEEGGETQYF
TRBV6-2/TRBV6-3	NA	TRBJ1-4	CASSPRLVEKLFF
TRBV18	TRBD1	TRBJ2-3	CASQGQGLGQYF
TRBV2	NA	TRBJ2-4	CASSDPNGLLIQYF
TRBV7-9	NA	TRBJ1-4	CASSTNKGATNEKLFF
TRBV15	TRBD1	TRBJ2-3	CATSRGPGQGLDTQYF
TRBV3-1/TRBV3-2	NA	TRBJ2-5	CASSRGPQETQYF
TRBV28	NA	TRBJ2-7	CASSSPGQSSYEQYF
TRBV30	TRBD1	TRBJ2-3	CAWRNRGRLTDTQYF
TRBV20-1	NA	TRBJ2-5	CSAAQETQYF
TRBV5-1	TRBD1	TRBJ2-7	CASSLTTGETVSRYEQYF